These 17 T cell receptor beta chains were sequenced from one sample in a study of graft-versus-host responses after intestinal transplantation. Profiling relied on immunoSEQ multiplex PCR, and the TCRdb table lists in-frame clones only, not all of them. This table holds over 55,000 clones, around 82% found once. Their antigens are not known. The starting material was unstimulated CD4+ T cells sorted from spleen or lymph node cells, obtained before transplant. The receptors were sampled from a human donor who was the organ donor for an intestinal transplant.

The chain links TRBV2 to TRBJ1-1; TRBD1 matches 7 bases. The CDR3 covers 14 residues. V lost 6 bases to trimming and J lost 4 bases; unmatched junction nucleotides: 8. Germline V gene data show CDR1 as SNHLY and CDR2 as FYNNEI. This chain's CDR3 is CASRRQGMTTEAFF. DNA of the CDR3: TGTGCCAGCAGGAGACAGGGTATGACCACTGAAGCTTTCTTT.

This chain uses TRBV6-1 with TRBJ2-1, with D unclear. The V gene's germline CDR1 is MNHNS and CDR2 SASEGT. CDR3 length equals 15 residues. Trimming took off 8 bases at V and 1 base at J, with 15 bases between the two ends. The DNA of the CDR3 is TGTGCCAGCGCCCGAGAAGCCTGGTCCTACAATGAGCAGTTCTTC. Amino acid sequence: CASAREAWSYNEQFF.

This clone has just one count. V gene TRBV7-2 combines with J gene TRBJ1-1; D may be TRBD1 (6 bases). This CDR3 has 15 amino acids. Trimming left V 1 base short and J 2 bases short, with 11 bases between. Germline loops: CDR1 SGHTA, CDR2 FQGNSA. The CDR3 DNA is TGTGCCAGCAGCTTAGACCCAGGGGTAAACACTGAAGCTTTCTTT. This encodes CASSLDPGVNTEAFF.

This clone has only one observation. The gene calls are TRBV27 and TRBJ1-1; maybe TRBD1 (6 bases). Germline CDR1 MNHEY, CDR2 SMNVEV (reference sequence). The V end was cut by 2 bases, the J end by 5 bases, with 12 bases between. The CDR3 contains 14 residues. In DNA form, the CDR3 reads TGTGCCAGCAGTTTAGACCCTCAGGGGACTGAAGCTTTCTTT. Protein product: CASSLDPQGTEAFF.

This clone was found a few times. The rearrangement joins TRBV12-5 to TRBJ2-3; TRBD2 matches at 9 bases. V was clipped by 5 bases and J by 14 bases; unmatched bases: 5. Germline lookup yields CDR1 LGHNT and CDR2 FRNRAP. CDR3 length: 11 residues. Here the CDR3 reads CASGAGGSPYF. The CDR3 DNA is TGTGCTAGTGGTGCGGGGGGGTCTCCGTATTTT.

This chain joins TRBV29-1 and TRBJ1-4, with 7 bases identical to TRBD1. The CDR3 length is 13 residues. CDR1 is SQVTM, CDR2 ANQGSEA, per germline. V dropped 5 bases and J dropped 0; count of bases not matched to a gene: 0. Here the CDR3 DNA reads TGCAGCGTTAGGGGGCCAACTAATGAAAAACTGTTTTTT. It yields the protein CSVRGPTNEKLFF.

The CDR3 loop reads CASSKTYSGNTIYF. CDR3 nucleotides: TGTGCCAGTAGTAAAACTTACTCTGGAAACACCATATATTTT. The chain employs TRBV19 and TRBJ1-3; D call uncertain. CDR3 length: 14 amino acids. Germline CDR1 and CDR2: LNHDA and SQIVND (reference sequence). V lost 4 bases and J 0 bases, leaving 7 bases between the germline ends.

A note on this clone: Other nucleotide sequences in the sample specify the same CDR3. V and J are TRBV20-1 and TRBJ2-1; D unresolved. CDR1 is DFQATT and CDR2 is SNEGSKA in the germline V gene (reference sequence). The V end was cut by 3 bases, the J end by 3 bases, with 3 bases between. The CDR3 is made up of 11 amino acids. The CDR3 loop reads CSASLYNEQFF. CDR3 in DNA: TGCAGTGCTAGCCTCTACAATGAGCAGTTCTTC.

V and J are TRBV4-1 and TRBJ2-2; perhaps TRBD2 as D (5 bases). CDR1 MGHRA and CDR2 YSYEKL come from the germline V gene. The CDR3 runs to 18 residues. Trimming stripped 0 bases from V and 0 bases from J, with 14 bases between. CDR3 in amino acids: CASSQDPRGAANTGELFF. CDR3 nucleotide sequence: TGCGCCAGCAGCCAAGATCCCCGGGGAGCAGCGAACACCGGGGAGCTGTTTTTT.

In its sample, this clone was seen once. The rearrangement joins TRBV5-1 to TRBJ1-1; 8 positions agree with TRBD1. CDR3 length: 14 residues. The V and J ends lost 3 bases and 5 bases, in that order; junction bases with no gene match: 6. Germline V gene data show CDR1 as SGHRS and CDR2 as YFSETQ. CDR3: CASSSGQGSTEAFF. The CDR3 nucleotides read TGCGCCAGCAGCTCCGGACAGGGAAGTACTGAAGCTTTCTTT.

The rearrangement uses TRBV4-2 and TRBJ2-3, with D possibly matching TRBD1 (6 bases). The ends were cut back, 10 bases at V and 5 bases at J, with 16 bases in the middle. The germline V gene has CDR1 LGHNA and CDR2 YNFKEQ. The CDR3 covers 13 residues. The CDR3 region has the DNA TGTGCCACCCGGAGCAGGGGTGAAGATACGCAGTATTTT. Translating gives CATRSRGEDTQYF.

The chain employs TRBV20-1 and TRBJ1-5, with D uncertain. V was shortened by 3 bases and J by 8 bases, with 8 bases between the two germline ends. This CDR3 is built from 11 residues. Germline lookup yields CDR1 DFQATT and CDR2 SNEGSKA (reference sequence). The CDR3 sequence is CSASREEPQHF. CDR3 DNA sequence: TGCAGTGCTAGCCGCGAGGAGCCCCAGCATTTT.

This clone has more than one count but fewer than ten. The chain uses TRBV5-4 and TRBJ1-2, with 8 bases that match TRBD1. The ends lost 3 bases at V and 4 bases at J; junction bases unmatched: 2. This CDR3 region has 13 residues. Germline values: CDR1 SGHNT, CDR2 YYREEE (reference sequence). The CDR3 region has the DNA TGTGCCAGCAGCTCTACAGGGGGCTATGGCTACACCTTC. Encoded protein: CASSSTGGYGYTF.

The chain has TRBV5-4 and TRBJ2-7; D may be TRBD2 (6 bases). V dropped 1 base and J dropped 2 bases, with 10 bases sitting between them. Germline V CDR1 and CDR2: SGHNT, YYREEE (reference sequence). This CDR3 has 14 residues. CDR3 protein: CASSLNGGPYEQYV. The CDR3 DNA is TGTGCCAGCAGCTTGAACGGGGGTCCCTACGAGCAGTACGTC.

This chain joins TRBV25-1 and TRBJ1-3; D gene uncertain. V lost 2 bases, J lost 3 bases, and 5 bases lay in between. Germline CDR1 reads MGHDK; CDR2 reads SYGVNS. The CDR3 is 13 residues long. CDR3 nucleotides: TGTGCCAGCAGTGAAGTCGGTGGAAACACCATATATTTT. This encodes CASSEVGGNTIYF.

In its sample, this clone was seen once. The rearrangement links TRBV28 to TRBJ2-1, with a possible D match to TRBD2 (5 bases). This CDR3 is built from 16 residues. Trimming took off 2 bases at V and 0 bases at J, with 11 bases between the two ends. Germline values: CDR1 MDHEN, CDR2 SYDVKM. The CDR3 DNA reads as TGTGCCAGCAGTTTAACCGGGATTAGCTCCTACAATGAGCAGTTCTTC. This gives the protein CASSLTGISSYNEQFF.

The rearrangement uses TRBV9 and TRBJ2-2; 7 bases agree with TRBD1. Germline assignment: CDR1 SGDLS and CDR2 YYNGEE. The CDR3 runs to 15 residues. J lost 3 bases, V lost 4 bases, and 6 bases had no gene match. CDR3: CASSPGGHHTGELFF. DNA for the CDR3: TGTGCCAGCAGCCCAGGGGGTCACCACACCGGGGAGCTGTTTTTT.